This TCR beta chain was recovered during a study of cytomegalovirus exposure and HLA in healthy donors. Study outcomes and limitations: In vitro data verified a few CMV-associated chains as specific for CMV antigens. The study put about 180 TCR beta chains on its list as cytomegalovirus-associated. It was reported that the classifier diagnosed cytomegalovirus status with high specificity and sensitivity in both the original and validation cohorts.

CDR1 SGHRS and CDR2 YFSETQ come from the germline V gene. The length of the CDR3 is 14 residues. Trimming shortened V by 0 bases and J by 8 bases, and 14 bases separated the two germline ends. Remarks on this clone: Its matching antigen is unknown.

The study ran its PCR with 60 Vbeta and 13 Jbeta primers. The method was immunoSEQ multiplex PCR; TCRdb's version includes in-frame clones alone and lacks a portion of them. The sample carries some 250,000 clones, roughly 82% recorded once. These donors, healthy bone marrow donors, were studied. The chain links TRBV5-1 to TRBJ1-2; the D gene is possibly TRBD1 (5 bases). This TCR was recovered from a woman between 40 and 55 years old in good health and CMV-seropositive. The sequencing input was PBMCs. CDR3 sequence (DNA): TGCGCCAGCAGCTTGGAATATTCTCGGGGGGGCTACACCTTC. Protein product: CASSLEYSRGGYTF.